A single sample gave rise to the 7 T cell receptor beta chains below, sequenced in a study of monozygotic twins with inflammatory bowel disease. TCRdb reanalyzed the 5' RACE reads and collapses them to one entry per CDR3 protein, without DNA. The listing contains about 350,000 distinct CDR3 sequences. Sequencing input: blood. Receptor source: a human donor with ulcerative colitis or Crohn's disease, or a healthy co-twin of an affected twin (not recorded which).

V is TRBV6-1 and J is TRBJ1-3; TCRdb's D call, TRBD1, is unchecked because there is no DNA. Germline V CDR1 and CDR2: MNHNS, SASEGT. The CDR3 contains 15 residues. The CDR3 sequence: CASSTQGVGGNTIYF.

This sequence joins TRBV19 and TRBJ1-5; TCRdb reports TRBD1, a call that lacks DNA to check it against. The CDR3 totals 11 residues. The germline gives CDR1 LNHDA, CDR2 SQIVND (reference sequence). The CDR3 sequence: CASAGGEPQHF.

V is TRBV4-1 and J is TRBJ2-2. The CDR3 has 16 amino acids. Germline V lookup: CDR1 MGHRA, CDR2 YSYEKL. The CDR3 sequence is CASSQEWVMGTGELFF.

CDR3 sequence reads: CAWRDRDHPSGNTIYF. The chain carries TRBV30 and TRBJ1-3; as DNA is missing, the TRBD1 call by TCRdb cannot be tested. The germline V gene has CDR1 GTSNPN and CDR2 SVGIG (reference sequence). The CDR3 is made up of 16 amino acids.

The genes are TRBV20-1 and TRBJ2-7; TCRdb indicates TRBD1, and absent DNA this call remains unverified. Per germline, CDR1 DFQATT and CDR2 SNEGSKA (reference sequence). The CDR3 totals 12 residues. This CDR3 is CSAWDRPYEQYF.

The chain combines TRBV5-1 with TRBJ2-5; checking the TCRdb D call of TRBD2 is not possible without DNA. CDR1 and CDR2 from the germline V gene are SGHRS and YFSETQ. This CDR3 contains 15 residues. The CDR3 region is CASSLGTSGLETQYF.

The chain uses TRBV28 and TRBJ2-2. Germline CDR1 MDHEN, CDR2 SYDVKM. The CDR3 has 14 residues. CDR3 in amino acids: CASLDKSNTGELFF.